These 29 T cell receptor beta chains were all obtained from the same sample, sequenced in a study of blood T cell repertoires in COVID-19. Sequencing was performed with immunoSEQ multiplex PCR; in TCRdb, only in-frame clones are kept and a portion is missing. The sample shows more than 25,000 clones, roughly 90% of them seen only once. The sample was peripheral blood. The source of these receptors is a woman aged 40 to 50 with active or convalescent COVID-19.

This clone was recorded a few times. This chain connects TRBV2 to TRBJ1-5, with D unresolved. There are 18 residues in the CDR3. The germline V and J ends were trimmed by 2 bases and 0 bases, with 17 bases remaining between them. Germline CDR1 is SNHLY and CDR2 is FYNNEI. The CDR3 is CASSENLQLGLSNQPQHF. The CDR3 region has the DNA TGTGCCAGCAGTGAAAATTTACAGCTCGGACTTAGCAATCAGCCCCAGCATTTT.

This clone was seen more than once but under ten times. The V call is TRBV7-3, the J call TRBJ1-1, with TRBD1 identical over 7 bases. Germline V gene lookup returns CDR1 SGHTA and CDR2 FQGTGA. The CDR3 is 16 residues long. After removal of 2 bases from V and 0 bases from J, the junction contained 6 bases not matched to a gene. The chain's CDR3 is CASSLDRDRMNTEAFF. DNA of the CDR3: TGTGCCAGCAGCTTAGACCGGGACAGAATGAACACTGAAGCTTTCTTT.

The chain has TRBV7-8 and TRBJ1-1; D is undetermined. In germline, CDR1 is SGHVS, CDR2 FQNEAQ. Trimming cost V 5 bases and J 0 bases, with 19 bases left between them. The CDR3 contains 17 residues. The CDR3 here is CASSPMRHTDMNTEAFF. As DNA, the CDR3 is TGTGCCAGCAGCCCCATGCGTCATACTGACATGAACACTGAAGCTTTCTTT.

The V gene is TRBV18, the J gene TRBJ1-1; D not resolved. V lost 2 bases and J 3 bases, leaving 10 bases between the germline ends. CDR1 and CDR2 (germline): KGHSH, LQKENI. This CDR3 has 14 amino acids. CDR3 in amino acids: CASSPFVADTEAFF. CDR3 coding DNA: TGTGCCAGCTCACCATTTGTCGCGGACACTGAAGCTTTCTTT.

J is TRBJ1-2 and V is TRBV4-2; D is ambiguous. The germline V and J ends were trimmed by 0 bases and 7 bases, with 12 bases remaining between them. The CDR3 totals 14 residues. Germline CDR1 LGHNA, CDR2 YNFKEQ. DNA of the CDR3: TGTGCCAGCAGCCAAGATCGGGGATCGACTGGCTACACCTTC. The encoded protein is CASSQDRGSTGYTF.

The J gene is TRBJ2-5, the V gene TRBV5-1, with D hard to call. Trimming took off 3 bases at V and 5 bases at J, with 5 bases between the two ends. CDR1 is SGHRS, CDR2 YFSETQ, per germline. The CDR3 covers 11 residues. The CDR3 sequence: CASSSSETQYF. The CDR3 nucleotides read TGCGCCAGCAGCTCATCCGAGACCCAGTACTTC. The complete variable domain, with remaining parts taken from reference TRBV5-1 and TRBJ2-5, reads KAGVTQTPRYLIKTRGQQVTLSCSPISGHRSVSWYQQTPGQGLQFLFEYFSETQRNKGNFPGRFSGRQFSNSRSEMNVSTLELGDSALYLCASSSSETQYFGPGTRLLVL.

This clone was seen a few times. Its ends do not fully match the called genes, so a read error is possible. This sequence joins TRBV6-1 and TRBJ1-2; 10 bases are shared with TRBD1. Germline-derived CDR1 and CDR2 are MNHNS and SASEGT. The CDR3 contains 15 residues. In nucleotides, the CDR3 is TGTGCCAGCAGTGAAAGAGACAGGGGGCTACCCGGTCCGGCCTTC. Encoded protein: CASSERDRGLPGPAF.

V is TRBV5-5 and J is TRBJ2-3, with TRBD2 identical over 8 bases. CDR1 and CDR2 (germline): SGHKS, YYEKEE (reference sequence). This CDR3 has 15 amino acids. Trimming took 0 bases from V and 1 from J; bases not matched to a gene: 1. The CDR3 nucleotides read TGTGCCAGCAGCTTGGGCGGGGGGCGCACAGATACGCAGTATTTT. This codes for CASSLGGGRTDTQYF.

This clone showed up just once. V gene TRBV11-3 combines with J gene TRBJ2-1, with 8 bases identical to TRBD1. Germline V gene data show CDR1 as SGHNT and CDR2 as YENEEA. The CDR3 is made up of 15 amino acids. V shed 1 base and J 4 bases; nucleotides not matched to a gene: 3. CDR3 residues: CASSLGQGPYNEQFF. The CDR3 DNA follows: TGTGCCAGCAGCTTAGGACAGGGGCCATACAATGAGCAGTTCTTC. The full variable domain, its missing parts supplied by reference TRBV11-3 and TRBJ2-1, is EAGVVQSPRYKIIEKKQPVAFWCNPISGHNTLYWYLQNLGQGPELLIRYENEEAVDDSQLPKDRFSAERLKGVDSTLKIQPAELGDSAVYLCASSLGQGPYNEQFFGPGTRLTVL.

This clone has only one observation. The chain uses TRBV7-8 and TRBJ2-7, with unresolved D. Trimming pared 3 bases from V and 2 bases from J, leaving 11 bases between. Germline loops: CDR1 SGHVS, CDR2 FQNEAQ. The CDR3 loop spans 14 amino acids. As DNA, the CDR3 is TGTGCCAGCAGCTTGGTCGACTGGACCTACGAGCAGTACTTC. Translating it yields CASSLVDWTYEQYF.

The chain has TRBV5-3 and TRBJ2-1, with 11 nucleotides matching TRBD2. TRBV5-3 is an open reading frame whose function is uncertain. J gave up 5 bases and V 4 bases, and 8 bases lay outside the gene matches. CDR3 length: 16 residues. The CDR3 loop reads CARSHLAGGCHNEQFF. CDR3 coding DNA: TGTGCCAGAAGCCACCTAGCGGGAGGTTGTCACAATGAGCAGTTCTTC.

The J gene is TRBJ2-7, the V gene TRBV12-3 or TRBV12-4; D perhaps matches TRBD1 (6 bases). The ends were cut back, 6 bases at V and 4 bases at J, with 10 bases in the middle. The CDR3 is made up of 12 amino acids. CDR3 sequence: CASSPGAYEQYF. CDR3 nucleotide sequence: TGTGCCAGCAGCCCAGGGGCGTACGAGCAGTACTTC.

This clone was found once. The chain employs TRBV28 and TRBJ2-2; perhaps TRBD2 as D (6 bases). The germline CDR1 and CDR2 sequences are MDHEN and SYDVKM. Trimming pared 3 bases from V and 6 bases from J, leaving 23 bases between. The length of the CDR3 is 18 residues. CDR3 residues: CASSLVTGDLNTAGELFF. The DNA of the CDR3 is TGTGCCAGCAGTTTGGTGACGGGAGATCTCAACACCGCCGGGGAGCTGTTTTTT.

The chain joins TRBV4-2 to TRBJ2-7, with a tentative D call TRBD2 (5 bases). Germline CDR1 LGHNA, CDR2 YNFKEQ. Deletions cut 3 bases from V and 1 base from J, with 19 bases between. This CDR3 spans 17 amino acids. For the CDR3, the DNA is TGTGCCAGCAGCCAGAGGGCCGGGGAGCGGAGGTCCTACGAGCAGTACTTC. Protein product: CASSQRAGERRSYEQYF.

The chain links TRBV28 to TRBJ1-2; D uncertain. The CDR3 length is 13 residues. Germline V CDR1 and CDR2: MDHEN, SYDVKM. V lost 2 bases to trimming and J lost 8 bases, with 12 bases between them. The CDR3 here is CASSLPGERGYTF. In DNA form, the CDR3 reads TGTGCCAGCAGTTTACCGGGAGAGCGAGGCTACACCTTC.

V is TRBV30 and J is TRBJ1-2; perhaps TRBD1 as D (5 bases). Trimming took 1 base from V and 4 from J, leaving 13 bases between them. CDR1 GTSNPN and CDR2 SVGIG come from the germline V gene (reference sequence). CDR3 size: 14 residues. The CDR3 nucleotides are TGTGCCTGGAGTGCGACAGAAAGGTTCTATGGCTACACCTTC. It is translated as CAWSATERFYGYTF.

The chain combines TRBV18 with TRBJ1-1, with D maybe TRBD1 (6 bases). The CDR3 has 16 amino acids. CDR1 KGHSH and CDR2 LQKENI come from the germline V gene. The V end was cut by 2 bases, the J end by 2 bases, with 15 bases between. CDR3: CASSPSGGAVNTEAFF. The CDR3 DNA is TGTGCCAGCTCACCATCGGGGGGGGCGGTTAACACTGAAGCTTTCTTT.

The genes are TRBV5-4 and TRBJ1-1; 7 nucleotides align to TRBD1. CDR1 is SGHNT and CDR2 is YYREEE in the germline V gene (reference sequence). V was clipped by 3 bases and J by 4 bases; unmatched bases: 9. The CDR3 contains 15 residues. The chain's CDR3 is CASSSMTGKGTEAFF. In DNA form, the CDR3 reads TGTGCCAGCAGCTCAATGACAGGGAAGGGCACTGAAGCTTTCTTT. Full variable domain (rest looked up from reference TRBV5-4 and TRBJ1-1): ETGVTQSPTHLIKTRGQQVTLRCSSQSGHNTVSWYQQALGQGPQFIFQYYREEENGRGNFPPRFSGLQFPNYSSELNVNALELDDSALYLCASSSMTGKGTEAFFGQGTRLTVV.

The chain recombines TRBV28 with TRBJ2-5; weak D call: TRBD1 (5 bases). The CDR3 totals 13 residues. V lost 8 bases and J lost 1, with 11 bases in between. Per the germline V gene, CDR1 is MDHEN and CDR2 is SYDVKM. Here the CDR3 DNA reads TGTGCCAGCTTATCCCAGGGCCAAGAGACCCAGTACTTC. This encodes CASLSQGQETQYF.

The rearrangement uses TRBV6-1 and TRBJ1-5, with D unclear. V was cut by 1 base and J by 9 bases, with 4 bases left in between. The CDR3 extends over 11 amino acids. Per germline, CDR1 MNHNS and CDR2 SASEGT. DNA of the CDR3: TGTGCCAGCAGTGAAGTCGGGCCCCAGCATTTT. Translated, it gives CASSEVGPQHF.

The CDR3, as DNA: TGTGCCTGGACTGGGGCTGCTAATGAAAAACTGTTTTTT. Translated: CAWTGAANEKLFF. The genes are TRBV30 and TRBJ1-4; possibly TRBD1 for D (5 bases). Trimming shortened V by 4 bases and J by 3 bases, and 9 bases separated the two germline ends. This CDR3 region has 13 residues. Germline V lookup: CDR1 GTSNPN, CDR2 SVGIG (reference sequence).

V usage is TRBV28 and J usage is TRBJ1-4, with D perhaps TRBD1 (6 bases). The germline V and J ends were trimmed by 5 bases and 5 bases, with 15 bases remaining between them. CDR1 MDHEN and CDR2 SYDVKM come from the germline V gene. This CDR3 contains 15 residues. Here the CDR3 DNA reads TGTGCCAGCAGTAGGTCCTACAGGGACAATGAAAAACTGTTTTTT. Encoded protein: CASSRSYRDNEKLFF.

The V gene is TRBV7-2, the J gene TRBJ1-5; no definite D call. Germline V gene data show CDR1 as SGHTA and CDR2 as FQGNSA. This CDR3 has 14 residues. Trimming removed 3 bases from V and 4 bases from J, with 10 bases in between. The CDR3 is CASSLIGGNQPQHF. CDR3 nucleotides: TGTGCCAGCAGCTTGATAGGAGGGAATCAGCCCCAGCATTTT.

The chain recombines TRBV5-8 with TRBJ1-1; no clear D. Germline assignment: CDR1 SGHTS and CDR2 YDEGEE. V gave up 6 bases and J gave up 7 bases, with 10 bases separating them. The CDR3 is 11 residues long. CDR3 protein: CASNLPYEAFF. In nucleotides, the CDR3 is TGTGCCAGCAACCTCCCCTATGAAGCTTTCTTT. Full variable domain (outside the CDR3, taken from reference TRBV5-8 and TRBJ1-1): EAGVTQSPTHLIKTRGQQATLRCSPISGHTSVYWYQQALGLGLQFLLWYDEGEERNRGNFPPRFSGRQFPNYSSELNVNALELEDSALYLCASNLPYEAFFGQGTRLTVV.

A few counts support this clone. Other nucleotide sequences in the sample specify the same CDR3. V gene TRBV28 combines with J gene TRBJ2-7; TRBD1 agrees at 7 bases. The length of the CDR3 is 15 residues. Germline CDR1 MDHEN, CDR2 SYDVKM. Trimming cost V 5 bases and J 2 bases; bases outside gene matches: 9. The CDR3 loop reads CASSPPGTATYEQYF. For the CDR3, the DNA is TGTGCCAGCAGTCCCCCCGGGACAGCTACCTACGAGCAGTACTTC.

This rearrangement joins TRBV7-3 to TRBJ2-3; 9 bases are shared with TRBD2. The CDR3 sequence is 14 residues long. With V trimmed by 5 bases and J by 5 bases, 5 bases remained unmatched. Per germline, CDR1 SGHTA and CDR2 FQGTGA. The CDR3 reads CASSLGLAGDTQYF. The CDR3 coding sequence is TGTGCCAGCAGCCTGGGACTAGCAGGAGATACGCAGTATTTT.

This chain uses TRBV10-2 with TRBJ2-1, with a tentative D call TRBD1 (6 bases). The CDR3 consists of 15 residues. Per the germline V gene, CDR1 is WSHSY and CDR2 is SAAADI. Deletions cut 2 bases from V and 0 bases from J, with 8 bases between. The CDR3 region has the DNA TGCGCCAGCAGTGAGGACAGGCACTCCTACAATGAGCAGTTCTTC. As protein: CASSEDRHSYNEQFF.

The rearrangement links TRBV7-2 to TRBJ2-1; 9 nucleotides agree with TRBD1. The V gene end was trimmed by 4 bases and the J gene end by 7 bases; junction bases not matched to a gene: 11. CDR1 is SGHTA and CDR2 is FQGNSA in the germline V gene. This CDR3 region has 16 residues. This CDR3 is CASSSTAGTGYNEQFF. The CDR3 coding sequence is TGTGCCAGCAGCTCTACTGCCGGGACAGGGTATAATGAGCAGTTCTTC. Complete variable domain (other parts from reference TRBV7-2 and TRBJ2-1): GAGVSQSPSNKVTEKGKDVELRCDPISGHTALYWYRQSLGQGLEFLIYFQGNSAPDKSGLPSDRFSAERTGGSVSTLTIQRTQQEDSAVYLCASSSTAGTGYNEQFFGPGTRLTVL.

As regards this clone: Other DNA sequences in the same sample also yield this CDR3. The rearrangement joins TRBV9 to TRBJ1-6; unclear D gene. The V end lost 4 bases, the J end lost 1 base, and 9 bases lay between the germline ends. Germline values: CDR1 SGDLS, CDR2 YYNGEE. The length of the CDR3 is 15 residues. CDR3 coding DNA: TGTGCCAGCAGCCCACCGGGTTCCTATAATTCACCCCTCCACTTT. As protein: CASSPPGSYNSPLHF.